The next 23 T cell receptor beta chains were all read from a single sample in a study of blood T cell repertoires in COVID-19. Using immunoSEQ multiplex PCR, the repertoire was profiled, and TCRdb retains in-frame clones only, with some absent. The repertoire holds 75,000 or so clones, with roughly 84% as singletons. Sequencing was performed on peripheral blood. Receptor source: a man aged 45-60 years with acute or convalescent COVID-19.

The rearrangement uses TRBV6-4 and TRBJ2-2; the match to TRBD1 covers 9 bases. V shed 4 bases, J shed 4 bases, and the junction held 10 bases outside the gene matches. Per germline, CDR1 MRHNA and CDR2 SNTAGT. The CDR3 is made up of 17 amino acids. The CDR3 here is CASSAQGGQGTTGELFF. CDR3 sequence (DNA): TGTGCCAGCAGTGCCCAGGGGGGACAGGGTACCACCGGGGAGCTGTTTTTT.

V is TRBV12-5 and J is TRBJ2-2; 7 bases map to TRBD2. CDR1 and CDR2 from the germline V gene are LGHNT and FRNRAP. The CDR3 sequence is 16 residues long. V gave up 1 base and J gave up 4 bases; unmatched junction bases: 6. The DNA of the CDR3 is TGTGCTAGTGGTTTGGCTAGCGGAGCCTTCACCGGGGAGCTGTTTTTT. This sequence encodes CASGLASGAFTGELFF.

The CDR3 DNA reads as TGTGCCAGCCAGGGAGGGAATAGCAATCAGCCCCAGCATTTT. It encodes CASQGGNSNQPQHF. This chain links TRBV28 with TRBJ1-5; possibly TRBD1 for D (5 bases). This CDR3 is built from 14 residues. Between the trimmed V and J ends, which lost 8 bases and 0 bases, there was a span of 11 bases. CDR1 and CDR2 (germline): MDHEN, SYDVKM.

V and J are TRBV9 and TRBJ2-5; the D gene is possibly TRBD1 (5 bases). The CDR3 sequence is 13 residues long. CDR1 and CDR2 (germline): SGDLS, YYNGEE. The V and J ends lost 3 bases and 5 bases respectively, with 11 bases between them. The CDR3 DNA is TGTGCCAGCAGCGGAGTGGGGCGGGAGACCCAGTACTTC. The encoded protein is CASSGVGRETQYF.

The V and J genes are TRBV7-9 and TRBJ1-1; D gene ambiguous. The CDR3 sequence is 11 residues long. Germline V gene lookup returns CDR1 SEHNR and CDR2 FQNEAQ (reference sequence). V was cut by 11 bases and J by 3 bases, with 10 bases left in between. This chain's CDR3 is CAARGDTEAFF. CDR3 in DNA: TGTGCCGCCCGCGGGGACACTGAAGCTTTCTTT.

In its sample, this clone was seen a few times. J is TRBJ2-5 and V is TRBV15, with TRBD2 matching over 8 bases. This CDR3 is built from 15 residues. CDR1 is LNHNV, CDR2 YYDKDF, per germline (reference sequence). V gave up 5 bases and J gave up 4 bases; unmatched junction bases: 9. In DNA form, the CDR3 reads TGTGCCACCAGCCCCGGAACGGCGGGGGGAGAGACCCAGTACTTC. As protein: CATSPGTAGGETQYF.

CDR3 nucleotides: TGTGCCAGCAGCCTGGGGGGAGACCATCAGCCCCAGCATTTT. This encodes CASSLGGDHQPQHF. The rearrangement uses TRBV11-2 and TRBJ1-5; D perhaps matches TRBD1 (5 bases). V was shortened by 5 bases and J by 5 bases, with 13 bases between the two germline ends. Germline-derived CDR1 and CDR2 are SGHAT and FQNNGV. The CDR3 is 14 residues long.

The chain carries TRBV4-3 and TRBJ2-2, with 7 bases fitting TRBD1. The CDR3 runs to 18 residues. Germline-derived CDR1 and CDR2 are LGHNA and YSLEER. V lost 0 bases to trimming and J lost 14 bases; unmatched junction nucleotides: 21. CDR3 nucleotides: TGCGCCAGCAGCCAAGAAGGAGACAGGGTCGGCCCGACGAGTGACCTGTTTTTT. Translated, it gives CASSQEGDRVGPTSDLFF.

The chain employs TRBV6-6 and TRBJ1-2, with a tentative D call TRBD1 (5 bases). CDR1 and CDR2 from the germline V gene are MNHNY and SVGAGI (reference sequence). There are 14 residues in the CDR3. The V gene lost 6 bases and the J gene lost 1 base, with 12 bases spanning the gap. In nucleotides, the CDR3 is TGTGCCAGCAGCCCACAGGAGCTTAACTATGGCTACACCTTC. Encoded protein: CASSPQELNYGYTF.

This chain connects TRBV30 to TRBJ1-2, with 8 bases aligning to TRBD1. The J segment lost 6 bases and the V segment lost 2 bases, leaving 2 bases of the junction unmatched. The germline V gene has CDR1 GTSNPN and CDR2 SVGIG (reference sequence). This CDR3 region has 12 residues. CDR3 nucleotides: TGTGCCTGGAGTCGGACAGGGCATGGCTACACCTTC. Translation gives CAWSRTGHGYTF.

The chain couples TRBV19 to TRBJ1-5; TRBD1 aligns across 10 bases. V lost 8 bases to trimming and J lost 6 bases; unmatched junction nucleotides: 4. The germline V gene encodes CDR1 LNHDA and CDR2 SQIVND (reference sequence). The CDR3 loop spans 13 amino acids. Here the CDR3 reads CASVGQGSQPQHF. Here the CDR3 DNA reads TGTGCCAGTGTGGGACAGGGGTCTCAGCCCCAGCATTTT.

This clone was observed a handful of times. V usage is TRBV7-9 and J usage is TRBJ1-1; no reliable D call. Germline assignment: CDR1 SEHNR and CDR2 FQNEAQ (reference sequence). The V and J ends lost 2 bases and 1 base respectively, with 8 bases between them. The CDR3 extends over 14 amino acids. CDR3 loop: CASSLYTENTEAFF. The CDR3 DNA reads TGTGCCAGCAGCTTATACACAGAGAACACTGAAGCTTTCTTT.

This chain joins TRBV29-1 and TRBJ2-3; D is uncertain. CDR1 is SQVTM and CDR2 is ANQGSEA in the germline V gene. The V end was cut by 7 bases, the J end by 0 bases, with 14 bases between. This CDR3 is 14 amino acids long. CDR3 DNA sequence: TGCAGCGGAGGAATTAGTTCTAGCACAGATACGCAGTATTTT. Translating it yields CSGGISSSTDTQYF.

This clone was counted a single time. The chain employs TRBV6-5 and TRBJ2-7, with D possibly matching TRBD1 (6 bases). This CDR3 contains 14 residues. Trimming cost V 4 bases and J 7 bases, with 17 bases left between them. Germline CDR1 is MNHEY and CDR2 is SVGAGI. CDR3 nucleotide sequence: TGTGCCAGCAGTTCAACCTTTCTGAGGGGGGAGCAGTACTTC. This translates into CASSSTFLRGEQYF.

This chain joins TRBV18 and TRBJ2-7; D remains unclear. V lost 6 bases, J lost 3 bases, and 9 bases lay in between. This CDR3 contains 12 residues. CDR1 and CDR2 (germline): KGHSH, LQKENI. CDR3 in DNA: TGTGCCAGCTCTGCAGTCAACTACGAGCAGTACTTC. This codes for CASSAVNYEQYF.

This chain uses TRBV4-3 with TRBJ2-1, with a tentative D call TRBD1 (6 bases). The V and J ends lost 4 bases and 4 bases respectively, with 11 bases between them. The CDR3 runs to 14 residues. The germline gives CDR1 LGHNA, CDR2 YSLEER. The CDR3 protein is CASSLNRAYNEQFF. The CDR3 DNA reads TGCGCCAGCAGCCTTAACAGGGCATACAATGAGCAGTTCTTC.

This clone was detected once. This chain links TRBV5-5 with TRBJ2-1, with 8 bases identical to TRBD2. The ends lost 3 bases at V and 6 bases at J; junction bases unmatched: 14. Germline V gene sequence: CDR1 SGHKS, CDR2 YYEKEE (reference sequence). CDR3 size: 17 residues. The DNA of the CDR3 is TGTGCCAGCAGCTGGGGGTGGGGCAGCGGGAGTGGCAATGAGCAGTTCTTC. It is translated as CASSWGWGSGSGNEQFF.

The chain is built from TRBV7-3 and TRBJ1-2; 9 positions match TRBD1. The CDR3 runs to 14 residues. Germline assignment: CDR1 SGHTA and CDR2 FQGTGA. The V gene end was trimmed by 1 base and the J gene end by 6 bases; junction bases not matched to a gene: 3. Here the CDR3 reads CASSLSGQGNGYTF. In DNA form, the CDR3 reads TGTGCCAGCAGCTTAAGTGGACAGGGGAATGGCTACACCTTC.

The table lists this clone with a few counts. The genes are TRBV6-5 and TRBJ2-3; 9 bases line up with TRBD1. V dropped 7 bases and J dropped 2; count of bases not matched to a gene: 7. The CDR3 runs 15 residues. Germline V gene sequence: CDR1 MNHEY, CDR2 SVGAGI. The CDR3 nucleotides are TGTGCCAGCACTCACAGGGGGCTTAACACAGATACGCAGTATTTT. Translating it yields CASTHRGLNTDTQYF.

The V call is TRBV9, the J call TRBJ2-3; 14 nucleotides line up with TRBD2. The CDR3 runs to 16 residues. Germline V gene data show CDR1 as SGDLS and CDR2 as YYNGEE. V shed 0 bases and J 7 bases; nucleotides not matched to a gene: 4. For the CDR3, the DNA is TGTGCCAGCAGCGTAGGAGGGACTAGCGGGAGACATACGCAGTATTTT. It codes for CASSVGGTSGRHTQYF. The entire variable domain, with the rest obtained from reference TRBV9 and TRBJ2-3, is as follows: DSGVTQTPKHLITATGQRVTLRCSPRSGDLSVYWYQQSLDQGLQFLIQYYNGEERAKGNILERFSAQQFPDLHSELNLSSLELGDSALYFCASSVGGTSGRHTQYFGPGTRLTVL.

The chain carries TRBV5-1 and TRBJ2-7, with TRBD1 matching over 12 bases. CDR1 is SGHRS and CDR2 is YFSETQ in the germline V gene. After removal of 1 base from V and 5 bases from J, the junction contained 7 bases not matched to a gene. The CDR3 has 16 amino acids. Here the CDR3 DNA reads TGCGCCAGCAGCTTGAGTCCCGGGACAGGGGGCAACGAGCAGTACTTC. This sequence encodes CASSLSPGTGGNEQYF.

CDR3 nucleotide sequence: TGTGCCAGCACAGGCCCCGTCGCCAATGAGCAGTTCTTC. It codes for CASTGPVANEQFF. V usage is TRBV2 and J usage is TRBJ2-1; no definite D call. There are 13 residues in the CDR3. Germline V gene lookup returns CDR1 SNHLY and CDR2 FYNNEI. Trimming shortened V by 7 bases and J by 6 bases, and 13 bases separated the two germline ends.

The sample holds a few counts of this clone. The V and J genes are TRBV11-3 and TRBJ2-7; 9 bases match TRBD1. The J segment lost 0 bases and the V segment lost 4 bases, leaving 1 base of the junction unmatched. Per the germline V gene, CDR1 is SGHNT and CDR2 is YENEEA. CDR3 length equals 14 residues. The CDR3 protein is CASSSTGGSYEQYF. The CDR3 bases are TGTGCCAGCAGCTCGACAGGGGGCTCCTACGAGCAGTACTTC.